This T cell receptor beta chain is drawn from a study of regulatory T cells in long-lasting Graves disease. Across the whole study: To qualify as persistent, Graves' disease required over 5 years of antithyroid drugs with positive TSH receptor antibodies. General study points: What was studied was peripheral blood only, and not thyroid tissue.

Arm-PCR of CDR3 regions and iRepertoire HTBI primers were used to build TCR beta libraries. MiXCR, applied by TCRdb to the multiplex PCR reads, yields one record per CDR3 protein. The sample lists about 460,000 distinct CDR3 sequences, 20% to 25% occurring once. Time point of the sample: persistent/refractory GD, antithyroid drugs over 5 years with positive TRAb. The authors made the TCR library using RNA they extracted from PBMCs. Graves' disease diagnosis was established per American Thyroid Association guidelines. Patient provenance is recorded as an endocrinology department in Xi'an, China. In this sample, this clonotype turned up many times. Its specificity is not known. Germline V gene sequence: CDR1 SGHTA, CDR2 FQGNSA. V shed 0 bases and J shed 3 bases, with 9 bases lying between them. This CDR3 spans 15 amino acids.

The V call is TRBV7-2, the J call TRBJ1-5; TRBD1 might be the D (6 bases). The sequencing used peripheral blood mononuclear cells (PBMCs), collected when the disease was refractory, from a patient treated with antithyroid drugs. This TCR was sampled from a female donor with Graves disease. The CDR3 DNA sequence: TGTGCCAGCAGCTTAGCCAGGGACAACAATCAGCCCCAGCATTTT. The encoded protein is CASSLARDNNQPQHF.